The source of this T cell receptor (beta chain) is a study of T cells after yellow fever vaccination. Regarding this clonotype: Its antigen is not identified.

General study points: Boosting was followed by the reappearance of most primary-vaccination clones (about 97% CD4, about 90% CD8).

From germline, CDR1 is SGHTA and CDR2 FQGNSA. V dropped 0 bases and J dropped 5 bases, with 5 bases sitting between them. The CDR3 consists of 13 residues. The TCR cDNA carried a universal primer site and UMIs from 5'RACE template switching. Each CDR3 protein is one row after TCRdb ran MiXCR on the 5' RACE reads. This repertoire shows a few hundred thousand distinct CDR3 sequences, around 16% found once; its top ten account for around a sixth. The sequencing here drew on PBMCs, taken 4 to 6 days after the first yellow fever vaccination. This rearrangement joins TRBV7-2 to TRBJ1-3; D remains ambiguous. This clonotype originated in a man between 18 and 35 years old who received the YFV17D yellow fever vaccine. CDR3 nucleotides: TGTGCCAGCAGCTTAGCGCCCAGAAACACCATATATTTT. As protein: CASSLAPRNTIYF. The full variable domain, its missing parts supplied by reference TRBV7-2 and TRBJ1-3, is GAGVSQSPSNKVTEKGKDVELRCDPISGHTALYWYRQSLGQGLEFLIYFQGNSAPDKSGLPSDRFSAERTGGSVSTLTIQRTQQEDSAVYLCASSLAPRNTIYFGEGSWLTVV.